These T cell receptor beta chains were read from a single sample in a study of Graves' ophthalmopathy and Graves' hyperthyroidism. Each CDR3 protein is one row after TCRdb ran MiXCR on the multiplex PCR reads. This table has under 350,000 distinct CDR3 sequences, 15% to 20% appearing once. Sample: peripheral blood. Receptors originate from an adult man with Graves' ophthalmopathy. CDR3s include the opening cysteine and the closing phenylalanine or tryptophan. The order of the fields is D gene, J gene, clone size, V gene, CDR3 protein, CDR3 DNA. A D gene is named only where the DNA matches it firmly. Clone size appears in some rows only: once, few, many, or a class for an expanded clone.

NA	TRBJ2-3	NA	TRBV9	CASSVTASTDTQYF	TGTGCCAGCAGCGTAACCGCTAGCACAGATACGCAGTATTTT
NA	TRBJ2-7	few	TRBV7-8	CASSLRDIGYEQYF	TGTGCCAGCAGCCTCCGGGACATCGGCTACGAGCAGTACTTC
NA	TRBJ2-7	many	TRBV7-2	CASSLETSREQYF	TGTGCCAGCAGCTTAGAAACTAGCAGGGAGCAGTACTTC
NA	TRBJ2-4	many	TRBV20-1	CSARDLGSLAKNIQYF	TGCAGTGCTAGAGATCTGGGCAGTCTGGCCAAAAACATTCAGTACTTC
NA	TRBJ1-2	many	TRBV19	CASSVTHRDYGYTF	TGTGCCAGTAGTGTTACTCACAGGGACTATGGCTACACCTTC
NA	TRBJ1-5	many	TRBV9	CASSVGGAVEPQHF	TGTGCCAGCAGCGTAGGGGGGGCGGTGGAGCCCCAGCATTTT
NA	TRBJ2-7	many	TRBV28	CASSSRPQQGQWDEQYF	TGTGCCAGCAGTTCACGCCCTCAACAGGGACAATGGGACGAGCAGTACTTC
NA	TRBJ1-6	NA	TRBV30	CAWSSGGGNPPLHF	TGTGCCTGGAGTTCGGGTGGGGGTAATCCACCCCTCCACTTT
NA	TRBJ1-5	many	TRBV6-5	CASGGTSNQPQHF	TGTGCCTCGGGGGGGACCTCAAATCAGCCCCAGCATTTT
NA	TRBJ1-2	many	TRBV2	CASSPGTTAIYGYTF	TGTGCCAGCAGTCCCGGGACTACGGCAATCTATGGCTACACCTTC
TRBD2	TRBJ2-5	NA	TRBV5-4	CASSSRTRRLETQYF	TGTGCCAGCAGCTCGCGGACTAGGCGACTAGAGACCCAGTACTTC
NA	TRBJ2-5	many	TRBV20-1	CSARWAGEQETQYF	TGCAGTGCTAGATGGGCAGGTGAACAAGAGACCCAGTACTTC
NA	TRBJ2-7	many	TRBV29-1	CSVESTYEQYF	TGCAGCGTTGAAAGTACATACGAGCAGTACTTC
NA	TRBJ1-1	many	TRBV30	CAWSVQAYTEAFF	TGTGCCTGGAGTGTGCAAGCTTACACTGAAGCTTTCTTT
TRBD2	TRBJ2-7	few	TRBV14	CASSQYREGLYEQYF	TGTGCCAGCAGCCAATACCGGGAGGGCCTCTACGAGCAGTACTTC
TRBD2	TRBJ2-7	NA	TRBV11-2	CASSLDPGGRVYEQYF	TGTGCCAGCAGCTTAGATCCCGGCGGGAGGGTGTACGAGCAGTACTTC
NA	TRBJ1-5	many	TRBV18	CASSPGRGVGQPQHF	TGTGCCAGCTCACCAGGGAGGGGAGTAGGTCAGCCCCAGCATTTT
NA	TRBJ2-7	NA	TRBV28	CASSYPTFTGSISYEQYF	TGTGCCAGCAGTTACCCCACGTTTACAGGGTCGATTTCCTACGAGCAGTACTTC
NA	TRBJ1-1	many	TRBV7-7	CASSLAYQTEAFF	TGTGCTAGCAGCTTAGCGTACCAAACTGAAGCTTTCTTT
NA	TRBJ1-2	few	TRBV30	CAWRPPGGYGYTF	TGTGCCTGGAGACCTCCGGGGGGGTATGGCTACACCTTC
TRBD1	TRBJ1-2	many	TRBV6-1	CASGRDGQGLNGYTF	TGTGCCAGCGGTAGGGATGGACAGGGGCTGAACGGCTACACCTTC
NA	TRBJ2-7	many	TRBV29-1	CSVLGSPYEQYF	TGCAGCGTTTTGGGTAGTCCCTACGAGCAGTACTTC
TRBD1	TRBJ1-5	many	TRBV5-1	CASSLWGDSTQPQHF	TGCGCCAGCAGCTTGTGGGGGGACAGCACTCAGCCCCAGCATTTT
NA	TRBJ2-5	many	TRBV18	CASFPGTRETQYF	TGTGCCAGCTTCCCCGGGACGAGAGAGACCCAGTACTTC
TRBD1	TRBJ1-2	many	TRBV30	CAWRSGTGGHGSYGYTF	TGTGCCTGGAGATCCGGGACAGGGGGCCACGGCAGCTATGGCTACACCTTC
NA	TRBJ1-5	many	TRBV15	CATSRDYQPQHF	TGTGCCACCAGCAGAGATTATCAGCCCCAGCATTTT
NA	TRBJ2-5	many	TRBV20-1	CSEGGLGETQYF	TGCAGTGAAGGAGGCCTGGGAGAGACCCAGTACTTC